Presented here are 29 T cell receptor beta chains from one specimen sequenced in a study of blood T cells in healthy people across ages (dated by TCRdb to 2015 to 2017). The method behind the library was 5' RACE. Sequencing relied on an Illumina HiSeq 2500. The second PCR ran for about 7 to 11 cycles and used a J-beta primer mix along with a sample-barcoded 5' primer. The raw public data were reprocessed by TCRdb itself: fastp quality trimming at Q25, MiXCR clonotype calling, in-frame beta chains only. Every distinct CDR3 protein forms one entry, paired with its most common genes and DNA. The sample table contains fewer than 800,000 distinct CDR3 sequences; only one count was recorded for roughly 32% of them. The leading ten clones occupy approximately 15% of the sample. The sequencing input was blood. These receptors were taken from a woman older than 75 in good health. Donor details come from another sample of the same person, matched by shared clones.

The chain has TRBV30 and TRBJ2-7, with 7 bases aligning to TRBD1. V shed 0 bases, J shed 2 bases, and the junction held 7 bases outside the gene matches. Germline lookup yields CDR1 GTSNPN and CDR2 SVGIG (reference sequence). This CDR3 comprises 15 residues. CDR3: CAWSVGTVTTYEQYF. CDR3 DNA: TGTGCCTGGAGTGTGGGGACAGTCACTACCTACGAGCAGTACTTC.

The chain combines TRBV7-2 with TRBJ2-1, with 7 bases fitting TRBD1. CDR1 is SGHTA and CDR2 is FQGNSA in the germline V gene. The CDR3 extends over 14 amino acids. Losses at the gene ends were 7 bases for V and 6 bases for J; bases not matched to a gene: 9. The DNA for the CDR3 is TGTGCCAGCACCCTTGGGGCAGGGGGCAATGAGCAGTTCTTC. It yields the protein CASTLGAGGNEQFF. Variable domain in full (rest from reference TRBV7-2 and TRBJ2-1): GAGVSQSPSNKVTEKGKDVELRCDPISGHTALYWYRQSLGQGLEFLIYFQGNSAPDKSGLPSDRFSAERTGGSVSTLTIQRTQQEDSAVYLCASTLGAGGNEQFFGPGTRLTVL.

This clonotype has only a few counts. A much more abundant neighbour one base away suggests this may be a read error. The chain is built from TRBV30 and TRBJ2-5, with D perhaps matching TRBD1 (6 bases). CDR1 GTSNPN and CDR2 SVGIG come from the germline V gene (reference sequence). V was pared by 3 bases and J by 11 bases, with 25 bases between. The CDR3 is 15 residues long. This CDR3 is CAWRVAVGWDNEQYF. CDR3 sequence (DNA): TGTGCCTGGAGAGTTGCTGTCGGGTGGGACAATGAGCAGTACTTC. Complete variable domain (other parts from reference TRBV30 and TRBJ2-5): SQTIHQWPATLVQPVGSPLSLECTVEGTSNPNLYWYRQAAGRGLQLLFYSVGIGQISSEVPQNLSASRPQDRQFILSSKKLLLSDSGFYLCAWRVAVGWDNEQYFGPGTRLLVL.

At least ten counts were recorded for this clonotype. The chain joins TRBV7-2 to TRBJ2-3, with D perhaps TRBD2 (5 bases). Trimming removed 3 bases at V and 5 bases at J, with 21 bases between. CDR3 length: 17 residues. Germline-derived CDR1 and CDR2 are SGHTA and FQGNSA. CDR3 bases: TGTGCCAGCAGCTTTACTCCGCTACCGGGGTCGGGAGATACGCAGTATTTT. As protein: CASSFTPLPGSGDTQYF.

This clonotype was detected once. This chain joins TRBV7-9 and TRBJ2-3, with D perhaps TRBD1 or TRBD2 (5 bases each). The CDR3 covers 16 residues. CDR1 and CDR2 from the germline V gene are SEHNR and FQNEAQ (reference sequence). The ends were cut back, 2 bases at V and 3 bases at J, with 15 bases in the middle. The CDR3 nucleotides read TGTGCCAGCAGCTTACGGGGCCCACTGGAAACAGATACGCAGTATTTT. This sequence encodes CASSLRGPLETDTQYF.

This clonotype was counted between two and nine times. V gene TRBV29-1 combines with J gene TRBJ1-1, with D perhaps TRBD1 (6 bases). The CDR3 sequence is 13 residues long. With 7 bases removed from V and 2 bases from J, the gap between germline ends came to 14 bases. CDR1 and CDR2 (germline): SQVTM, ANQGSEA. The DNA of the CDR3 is TGCAGCGCATGGGGGCAGGGAAACACTGAAGCTTTCTTT. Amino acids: CSAWGQGNTEAFF.

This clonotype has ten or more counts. This chain's CDR3 is CASSLRGTGADEQYF. In DNA form, the CDR3 reads TGTGCCAGCAGTTTAAGGGGGACAGGGGCTGACGAGCAGTACTTC. This rearrangement joins TRBV12-3 or TRBV12-4 to TRBJ2-7, with TRBD1 matching 10 bases. The CDR3 runs to 15 residues. V gave up 2 bases and J gave up 5 bases; unmatched junction bases: 6.

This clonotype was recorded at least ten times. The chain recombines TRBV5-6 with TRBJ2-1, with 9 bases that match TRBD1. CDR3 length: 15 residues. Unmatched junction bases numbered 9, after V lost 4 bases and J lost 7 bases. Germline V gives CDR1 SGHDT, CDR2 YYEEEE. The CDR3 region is CASSGKGQGGNEQFF. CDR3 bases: TGTGCCAGCAGCGGTAAGGGACAGGGAGGGAATGAGCAGTTCTTC.

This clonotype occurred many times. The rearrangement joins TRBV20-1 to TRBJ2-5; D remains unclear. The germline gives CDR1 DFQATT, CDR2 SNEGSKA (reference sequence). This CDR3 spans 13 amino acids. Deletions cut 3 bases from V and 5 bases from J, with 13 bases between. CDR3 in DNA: TGCAGTGCTAGTCCTGGCTTGGGGGAGACCCAGTACTTC. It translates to CSASPGLGETQYF.

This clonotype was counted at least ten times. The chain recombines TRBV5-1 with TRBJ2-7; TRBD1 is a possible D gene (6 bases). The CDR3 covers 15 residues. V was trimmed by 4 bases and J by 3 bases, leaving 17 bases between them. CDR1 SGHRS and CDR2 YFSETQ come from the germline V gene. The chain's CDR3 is CASSISPGAGYEQYF. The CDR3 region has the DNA TGCGCCAGCAGCATATCCCCAGGGGCAGGCTACGAGCAGTACTTC.

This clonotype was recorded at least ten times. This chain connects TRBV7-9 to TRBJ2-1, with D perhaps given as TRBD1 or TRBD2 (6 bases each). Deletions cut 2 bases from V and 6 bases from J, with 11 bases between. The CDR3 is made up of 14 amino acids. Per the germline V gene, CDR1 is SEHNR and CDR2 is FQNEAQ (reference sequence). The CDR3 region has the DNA TGTGCCAGCAGCTTAAGGGGGGCCATCAATGAGCAGTTCTTC. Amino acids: CASSLRGAINEQFF.

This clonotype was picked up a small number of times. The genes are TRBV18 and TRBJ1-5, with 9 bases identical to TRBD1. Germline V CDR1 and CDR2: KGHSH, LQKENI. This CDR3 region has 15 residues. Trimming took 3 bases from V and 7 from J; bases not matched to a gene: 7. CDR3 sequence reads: CASSPGQGNQQPQHF. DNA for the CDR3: TGTGCCAGCTCACCGGGACAGGGAAATCAACAGCCCCAGCATTTT.

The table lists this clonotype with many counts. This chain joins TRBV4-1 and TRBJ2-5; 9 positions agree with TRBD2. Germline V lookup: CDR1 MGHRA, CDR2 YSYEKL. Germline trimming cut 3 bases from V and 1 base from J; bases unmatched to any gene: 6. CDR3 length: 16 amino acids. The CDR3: CASSQDTSGLQETQYF. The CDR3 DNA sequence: TGCGCCAGCAGCCAGGATACTAGCGGGCTCCAAGAGACCCAGTACTTC.

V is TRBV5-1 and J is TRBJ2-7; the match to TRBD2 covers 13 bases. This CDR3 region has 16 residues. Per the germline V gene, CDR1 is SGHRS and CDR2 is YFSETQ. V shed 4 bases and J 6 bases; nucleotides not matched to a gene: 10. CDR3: CASSSMGLAGRLEQYF. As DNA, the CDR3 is TGCGCCAGCAGCAGCATGGGACTAGCGGGGAGGCTCGAGCAGTACTTC.

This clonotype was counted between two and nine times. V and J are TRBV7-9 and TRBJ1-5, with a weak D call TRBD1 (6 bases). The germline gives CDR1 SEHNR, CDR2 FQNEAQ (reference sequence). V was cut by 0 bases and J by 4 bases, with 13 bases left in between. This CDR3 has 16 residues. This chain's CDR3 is CASSLAYRESNQPQHF. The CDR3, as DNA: TGTGCCAGCAGCTTAGCGTACAGGGAGAGTAATCAGCCCCAGCATTTT.

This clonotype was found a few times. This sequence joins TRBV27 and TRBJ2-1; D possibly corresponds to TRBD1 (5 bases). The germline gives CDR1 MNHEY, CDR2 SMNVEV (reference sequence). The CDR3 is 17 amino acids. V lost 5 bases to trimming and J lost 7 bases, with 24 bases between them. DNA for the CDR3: TGTGCCAGCAGTCCACGATGGACACCGTACGTCCAGAATGAGCAGTTCTTC. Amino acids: CASSPRWTPYVQNEQFF.

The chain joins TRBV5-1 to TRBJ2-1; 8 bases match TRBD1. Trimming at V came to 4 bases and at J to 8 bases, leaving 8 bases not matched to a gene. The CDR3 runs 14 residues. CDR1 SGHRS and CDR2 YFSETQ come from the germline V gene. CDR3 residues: CASSITGGGDEQFF. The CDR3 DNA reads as TGCGCCAGCAGCATCACAGGGGGTGGCGATGAGCAGTTCTTC. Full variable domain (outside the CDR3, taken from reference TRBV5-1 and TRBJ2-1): KAGVTQTPRYLIKTRGQQVTLSCSPISGHRSVSWYQQTPGQGLQFLFEYFSETQRNKGNFPGRFSGRQFSNSRSEMNVSTLELGDSALYLCASSITGGGDEQFFGPGTRLTVL.

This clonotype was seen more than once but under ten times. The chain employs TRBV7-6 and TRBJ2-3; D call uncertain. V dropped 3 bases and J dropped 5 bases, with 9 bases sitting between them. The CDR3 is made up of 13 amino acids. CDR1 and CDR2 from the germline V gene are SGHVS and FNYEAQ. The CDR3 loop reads CASSFGWGDTQYF. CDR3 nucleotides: TGTGCCAGCAGCTTCGGGTGGGGAGATACGCAGTATTTT.

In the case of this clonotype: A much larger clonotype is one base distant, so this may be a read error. CDR3 coding DNA: TGTGCCAGCAGCTGGTATCCGGGTCAGTATGGCTACACCTTC. This translates into CASSWYPGQYGYTF. This chain uses TRBV5-6 with TRBJ1-2; D unclear. V was pared by 3 bases and J by 5 bases, with 14 bases between. Germline CDR1 SGHDT, CDR2 YYEEEE. The CDR3 totals 14 residues.

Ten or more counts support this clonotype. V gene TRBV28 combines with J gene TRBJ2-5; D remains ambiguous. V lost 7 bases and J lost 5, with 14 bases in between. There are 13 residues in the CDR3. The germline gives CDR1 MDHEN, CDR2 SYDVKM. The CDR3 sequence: CASTVLGRETQYF. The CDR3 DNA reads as TGTGCCAGCACCGTTCTCGGGCGGGAGACCCAGTACTTC.

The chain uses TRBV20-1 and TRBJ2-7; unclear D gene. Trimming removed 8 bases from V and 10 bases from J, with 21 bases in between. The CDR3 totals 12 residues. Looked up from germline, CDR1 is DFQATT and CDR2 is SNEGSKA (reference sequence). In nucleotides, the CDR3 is TGCAGTACCACCGGGCCACAAGACACCCAGTACTTC. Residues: CSTTGPQDTQYF.

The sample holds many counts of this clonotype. The DNA of the CDR3 is TGTGCCAGCAGCTTAAGCAGGGCCGAGACCCAGTACTTC. Translation: CASSLSRAETQYF. The J gene is TRBJ2-5, the V gene TRBV12-3 or TRBV12-4; D is possibly TRBD1 (5 bases). There are 13 residues in the CDR3. Trimming removed 6 bases at V and 5 bases at J, with 13 bases between.

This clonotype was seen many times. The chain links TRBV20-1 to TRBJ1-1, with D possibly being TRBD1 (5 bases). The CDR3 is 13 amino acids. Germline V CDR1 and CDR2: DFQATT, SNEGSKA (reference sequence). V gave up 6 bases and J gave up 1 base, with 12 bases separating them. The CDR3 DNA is TGCAGTGCGTTTAAACAGGCGAACACTGAAGCTTTCTTT. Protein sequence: CSAFKQANTEAFF.

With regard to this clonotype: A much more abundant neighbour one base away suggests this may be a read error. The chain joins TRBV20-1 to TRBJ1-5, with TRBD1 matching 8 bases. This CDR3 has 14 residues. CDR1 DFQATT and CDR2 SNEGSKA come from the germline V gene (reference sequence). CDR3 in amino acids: CSARGAGGNRPQHF. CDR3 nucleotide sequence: TGCAGTGCTAGAGGCGCAGGGGGCAATCGGCCCCAGCATTTT.

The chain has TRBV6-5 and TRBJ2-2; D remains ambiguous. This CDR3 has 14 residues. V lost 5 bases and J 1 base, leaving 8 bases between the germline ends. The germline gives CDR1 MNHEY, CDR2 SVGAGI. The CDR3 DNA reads TGTGCCAGCAGTAACAGACAGAACACCGGGGAGCTGTTTTTT. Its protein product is CASSNRQNTGELFF.

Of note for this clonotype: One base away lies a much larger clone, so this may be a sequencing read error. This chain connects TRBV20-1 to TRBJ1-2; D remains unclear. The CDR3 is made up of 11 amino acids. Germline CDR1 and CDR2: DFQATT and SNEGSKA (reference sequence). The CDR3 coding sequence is TGCGGTGCTAGGCAGATCCTCGGCTACACCTTC. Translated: CGARQILGYTF.

The CDR3 region is CASSPRPGGKREINEQFF. The CDR3 DNA sequence: TGTGCCAGCAGCCCCCGTCCGGGGGGAAAGCGGGAGATCAATGAGCAGTTCTTC. The chain links TRBV7-8 to TRBJ2-1; 8 nucleotides agree with TRBD2. CDR1 and CDR2 from the germline V gene are SGHVS and FQNEAQ. This CDR3 contains 18 residues. V was clipped by 5 bases and J by 6 bases; unmatched bases: 18.

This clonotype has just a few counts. The CDR3 is CASREGPGSYEQYF. Here the CDR3 DNA reads TGCGCCAGCAGGGAGGGCCCAGGAAGCTACGAGCAGTACTTC. The chain employs TRBV5-1 and TRBJ2-7; TRBD2 might be the D (6 bases). CDR3 length: 14 residues. Germline V lookup: CDR1 SGHRS, CDR2 YFSETQ. Trimming removed 5 bases from V and 3 bases from J, with 15 bases in between.

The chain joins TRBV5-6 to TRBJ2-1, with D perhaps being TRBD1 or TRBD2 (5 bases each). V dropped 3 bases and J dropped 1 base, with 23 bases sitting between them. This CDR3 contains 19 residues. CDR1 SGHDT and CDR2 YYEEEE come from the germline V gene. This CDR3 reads CASSSGTGSRVRSYNEQFF. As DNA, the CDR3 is TGTGCCAGCAGCTCTGGGACGGGGTCAAGAGTTAGGTCCTACAATGAGCAGTTCTTC.